The sequence of this T cell receptor beta chain was determined in a study of identical twins (dated by TCRdb to 2015 to 2016). Study-level background: TCR alpha and beta repertoires from monozygotic twins, unrelated adults of various ages and cord blood were deep-sequenced to test whether fetal clonotypes persist. To rule out contamination, the twin experiments were replicated at different times with different library preparation protocols. On the study overall, not on this receptor specifically: Because the same donors could not be followed over many years, conclusions were based on cross-sectional statistical analysis. Out-of-frame TCR alpha sharing in monozygotic twins was systematically underestimated by recombination models, whereas sharing between unrelated individuals was in agreement with the recombination models. Abundant cord blood beta clonotypes had fewer insertions, young adult naive repertoires showed a similar but weaker trend, and memory repertoires showed no such trend. Zero-insertion analyses could be partly confounded by invariant T cells such as MAIT and iNKT, though diverse VJ usage argued against such confounding for most clonotypes. Excess twin sharing in beta out-of-frame sequences was weaker because fewer shared sequences lowered the signal-to-noise ratio. Compared with coincidental sharing between unrelated individuals, out-of-frame TCR alpha sequences shared between twins showed an excess of sequences with low generation probability.

To prepare the library, 5' RACE was applied. TCRdb lists the instrument as Illumina HiSeq 2000. A universal primer binding site was introduced by template switching, and a unique molecular identifier was present in the final cDNA, enabling accurate counting of TCR cDNA molecules. Specific primers in the conserved constant-segment region were used to synthesize first-strand cDNA for TCR alpha and beta chains. Each cDNA library was double barcoded, with a SMART-Mk sample barcode plus Illumina barcodes, to control for contamination. TruSeq adapter sequences along with Illumina sample barcodes were introduced in two successive PCR steps. Sequencing of the TCR alpha and beta cDNA libraries was done on the Illumina HiSeq platform using custom primers. The authors processed their data as follows. MiGEC was used to process raw reads and extract unique molecular identifiers, and MiXCR was used to find CDR3 positions. Recombination models were inferred per individual with the repgenHMM and IGoR tools using an EM algorithm. The analysis of shared clonotypes was done with the tcR package in R, with sharing normalized by the product of cloneset sizes. To study raw recombination free of thymic and clonal selection effects, out-of-frame nonproductive sequences were analyzed. The public reads were reanalyzed by TCRdb: fastp trimming at Q25, MiXCR alignment, in-frame beta chains only. Each record represents a unique CDR3 protein, reported with the most common genes and DNA among its rows. The V and J calls shown here were made by TCRdb, not taken from the authors' results. A total of roughly 570,000 distinct CDR3 sequences appear in this sample, more than 9% of them only once. More than 2.5% of the sample lies in the top ten.

Every donor in the study was a healthy Caucasian. Three pairs of female monozygotic twins, all aged roughly 18 to 30 years, made up the twin cohort. Peripheral blood mononuclear cells were the source from which RNA for the TCR libraries was isolated. V drops 7 bases and J drops 3 bases, leaving 8 bases in between. Spanning cysteine to phenylalanine, the CDR3 consists of 12 amino acids. Only the CDR3 part of the read is kept: 36 bases, read in frame from the first base. This clonotype appeared a few times. The target of this receptor is not known. Qualities for individual bases were not recorded, and no much larger clone is one base off. These data also featured in a second study, about yellow fever vaccine responses in identical twins. That second publication adds: The authors reported that the T cell response to vaccination in identical twins appeared partly convergent and partly personalized. In identical twins, the study followed T cell clones that responded to the vaccine with precision.

The clonotype was recovered from a young woman in good health. Sequenced: PBMCs. The rearranged segments are TRBV12-3 or TRBV12-4 and TRBJ2-3, with no reliable assignment of the D segment. In nucleotides, the sequence is TGTGCCAGCAAGACCATTACAGATACGCAGTATTTT. It encodes CASKTITDTQYF.